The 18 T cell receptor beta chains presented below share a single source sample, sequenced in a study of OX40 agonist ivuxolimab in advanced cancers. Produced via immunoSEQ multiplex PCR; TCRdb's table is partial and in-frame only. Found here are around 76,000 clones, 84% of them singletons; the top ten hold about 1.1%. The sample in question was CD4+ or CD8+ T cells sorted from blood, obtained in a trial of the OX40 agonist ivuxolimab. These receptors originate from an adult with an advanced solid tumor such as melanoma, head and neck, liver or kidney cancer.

CDR3 protein: CASSGQGGNQPQHF. In nucleotides, the CDR3 is TGTGCCAGCAGCGGACAGGGTGGTAATCAGCCCCAGCATTTT. The rearrangement uses TRBV7-9 and TRBJ1-5; 8 bases are shared with TRBD1. This CDR3 has 14 amino acids. Germline values: CDR1 SEHNR, CDR2 FQNEAQ (reference sequence). The trim removed 5 bases at V and 4 bases at J, leaving 4 bases unmatched. The full variable domain, in which reference TRBV7-9 and TRBJ1-5 provide the parts outside the CDR3, is DTGVSQNPRHKITKRGQNVTFRCDPISEHNRLYWYRQTLGQGPEFLTYFQNEAQLEKSRLLSDRFSAERPKGSFSTLEIQRTEQGDSAMYLCASSGQGGNQPQHFGDGTRLSIL.

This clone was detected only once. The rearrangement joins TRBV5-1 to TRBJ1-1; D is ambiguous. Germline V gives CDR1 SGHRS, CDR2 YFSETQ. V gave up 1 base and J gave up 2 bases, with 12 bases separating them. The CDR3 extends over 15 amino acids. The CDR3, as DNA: TGCGCCAGCAGCTTGCAACGACGGATCAACACTGAAGCTTTCTTT. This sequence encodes CASSLQRRINTEAFF.

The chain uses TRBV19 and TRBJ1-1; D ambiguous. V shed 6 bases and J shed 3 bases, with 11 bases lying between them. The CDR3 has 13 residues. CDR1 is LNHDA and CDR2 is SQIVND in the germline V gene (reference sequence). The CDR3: CASRTDGYTEAFF. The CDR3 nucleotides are TGTGCCAGTAGAACGGACGGTTACACTGAAGCTTTCTTT.

CDR3 DNA sequence: TGCGCCAGCAGCCATGCCAGACAGGGGACCGGGGAGCTGTTTTTT. It is translated as CASSHARQGTGELFF. V is TRBV4-3 and J is TRBJ2-2, with 8 bases aligning to TRBD1. The CDR3 length is 15 residues. Trimming removed 3 bases from V and 5 bases from J; junction bases left unmatched: 5. Germline loops: CDR1 LGHNA, CDR2 YSLEER.

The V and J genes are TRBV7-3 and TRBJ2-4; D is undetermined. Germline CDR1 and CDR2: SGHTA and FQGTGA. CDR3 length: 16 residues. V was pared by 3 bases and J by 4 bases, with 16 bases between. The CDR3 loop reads CASSLGILAEKNIQYF. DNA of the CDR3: TGTGCCAGCAGCTTGGGTATCTTGGCGGAAAAAAACATTCAGTACTTC.

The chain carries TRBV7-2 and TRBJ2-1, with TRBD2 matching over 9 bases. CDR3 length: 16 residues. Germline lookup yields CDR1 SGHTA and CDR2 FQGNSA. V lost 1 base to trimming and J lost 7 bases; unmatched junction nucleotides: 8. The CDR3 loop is CASSLDGTSHRNEQFF. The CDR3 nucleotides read TGTGCCAGCAGCTTAGACGGGACTAGCCATCGGAATGAGCAGTTCTTC.

The CDR3, as DNA: TGTGCCAGCAGCCTAGGGACGCGACCTTATCAAGAGACCCAGTACTTC. This translates into CASSLGTRPYQETQYF. This sequence joins TRBV9 and TRBJ2-5, with D possibly called TRBD1 or TRBD2 (5 bases each). Germline CDR1 SGDLS, CDR2 YYNGEE. V was cut by 4 bases and J by 2 bases, with 18 bases left in between. CDR3 length equals 16 residues.

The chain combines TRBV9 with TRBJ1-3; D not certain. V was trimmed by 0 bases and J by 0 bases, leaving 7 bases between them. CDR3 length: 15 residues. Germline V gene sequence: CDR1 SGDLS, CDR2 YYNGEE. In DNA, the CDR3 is TGTGCCAGCAGCGTAGGCCGGGACTCTGGAAACACCATATATTTT. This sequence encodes CASSVGRDSGNTIYF.

CDR3 region: CASSWTGANYGYTF. The CDR3 region has the DNA TGTGCCAGCAGCTGGACAGGAGCTAACTATGGCTACACCTTC. The chain is built from TRBV7-9 and TRBJ1-2, with TRBD1 identical over 7 bases. V shed 4 bases and J 0 bases; nucleotides not matched to a gene: 2. The germline CDR1 and CDR2 sequences are SEHNR and FQNEAQ (reference sequence). CDR3 length: 14 residues.

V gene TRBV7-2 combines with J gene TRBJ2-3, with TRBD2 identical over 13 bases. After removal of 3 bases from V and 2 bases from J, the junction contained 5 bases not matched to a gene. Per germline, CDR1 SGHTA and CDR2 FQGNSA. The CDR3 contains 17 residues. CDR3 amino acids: CASSFLGTSGNTDTQYF. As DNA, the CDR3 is TGTGCCAGCAGCTTTCTCGGGACTAGCGGGAACACAGATACGCAGTATTTT.

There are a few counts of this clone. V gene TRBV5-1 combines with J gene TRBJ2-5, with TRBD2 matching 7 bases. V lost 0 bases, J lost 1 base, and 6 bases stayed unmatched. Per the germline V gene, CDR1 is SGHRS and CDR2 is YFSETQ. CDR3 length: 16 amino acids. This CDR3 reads CASSLALGGVQETQYF. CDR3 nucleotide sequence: TGCGCCAGCAGCTTGGCTTTGGGGGGGGTCCAAGAGACCCAGTACTTC.

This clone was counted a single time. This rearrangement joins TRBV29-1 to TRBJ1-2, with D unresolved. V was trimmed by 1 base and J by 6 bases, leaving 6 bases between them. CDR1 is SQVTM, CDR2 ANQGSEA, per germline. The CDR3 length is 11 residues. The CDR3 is CSVEGVNGYTF. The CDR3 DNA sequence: TGCAGCGTTGAAGGTGTAAATGGCTACACCTTC.

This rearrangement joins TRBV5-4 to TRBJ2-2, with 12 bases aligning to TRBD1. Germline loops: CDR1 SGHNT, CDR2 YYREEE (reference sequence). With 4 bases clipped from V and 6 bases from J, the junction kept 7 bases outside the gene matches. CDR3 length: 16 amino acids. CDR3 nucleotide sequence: TGTGCCAGCAGCCCAGGGACAGGGGGCGTATCCGGGGAGCTGTTTTTT. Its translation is CASSPGTGGVSGELFF.

CDR3 loop: CASSLSGEVYGYTF. CDR3 sequence (DNA): TGCGCCAGCAGCCTATCAGGGGAGGTGTATGGCTACACCTTC. This sequence joins TRBV4-3 and TRBJ1-2; D is possibly TRBD1 (6 bases). CDR3 length equals 14 residues. Germline V gene lookup returns CDR1 LGHNA and CDR2 YSLEER. Between the trimmed V and J ends, which lost 4 bases and 5 bases, there was a span of 14 bases.

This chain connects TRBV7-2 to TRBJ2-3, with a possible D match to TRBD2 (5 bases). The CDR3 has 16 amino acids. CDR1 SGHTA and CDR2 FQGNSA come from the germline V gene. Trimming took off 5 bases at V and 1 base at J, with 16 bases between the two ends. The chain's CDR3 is CASSRGSAARTDTQYF. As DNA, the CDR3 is TGTGCCAGCAGCCGCGGGTCAGCCGCCCGCACAGATACGCAGTATTTT.

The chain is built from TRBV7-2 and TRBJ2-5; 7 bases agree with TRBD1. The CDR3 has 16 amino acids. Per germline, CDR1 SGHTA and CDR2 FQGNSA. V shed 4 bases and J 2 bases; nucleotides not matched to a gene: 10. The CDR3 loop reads CASSSGADRQQETQYF. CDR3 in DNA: TGTGCCAGCAGCTCCGGCGCGGACAGGCAGCAAGAGACCCAGTACTTC. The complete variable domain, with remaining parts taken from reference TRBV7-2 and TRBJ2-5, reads GAGVSQSPSNKVTEKGKDVELRCDPISGHTALYWYRQSLGQGLEFLIYFQGNSAPDKSGLPSDRFSAERTGGSVSTLTIQRTQQEDSAVYLCASSSGADRQQETQYFGPGTRLLVL.

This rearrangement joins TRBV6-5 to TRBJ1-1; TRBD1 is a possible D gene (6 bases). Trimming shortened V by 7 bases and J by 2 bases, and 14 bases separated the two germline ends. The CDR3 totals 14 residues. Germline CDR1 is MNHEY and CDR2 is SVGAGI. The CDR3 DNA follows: TGTGCCAGCACCAAGGGGGGGGCCAACACTGAAGCTTTCTTT. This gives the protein CASTKGGANTEAFF.

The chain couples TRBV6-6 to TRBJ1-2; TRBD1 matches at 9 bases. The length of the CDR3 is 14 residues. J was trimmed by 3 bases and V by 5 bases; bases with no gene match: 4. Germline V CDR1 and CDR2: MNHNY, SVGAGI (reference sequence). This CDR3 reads CASSLQGAYYGYTF. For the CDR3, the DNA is TGTGCCAGCAGTCTACAGGGGGCCTACTATGGCTACACCTTC.